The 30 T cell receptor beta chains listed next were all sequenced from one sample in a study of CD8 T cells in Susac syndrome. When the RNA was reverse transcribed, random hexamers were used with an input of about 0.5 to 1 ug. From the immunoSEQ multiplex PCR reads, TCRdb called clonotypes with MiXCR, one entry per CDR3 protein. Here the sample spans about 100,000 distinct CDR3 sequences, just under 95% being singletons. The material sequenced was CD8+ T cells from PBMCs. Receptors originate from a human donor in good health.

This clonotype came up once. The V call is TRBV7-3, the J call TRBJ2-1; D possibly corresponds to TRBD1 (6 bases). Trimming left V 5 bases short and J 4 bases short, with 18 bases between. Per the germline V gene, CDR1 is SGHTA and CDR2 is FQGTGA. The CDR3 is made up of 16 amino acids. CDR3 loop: CASSPNPGALYNEQFF. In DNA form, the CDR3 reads TGTGCCAGCAGCCCCAACCCAGGGGCACTTTACAATGAGCAGTTCTTC. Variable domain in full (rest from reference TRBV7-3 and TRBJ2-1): GAGVSQTPSNKVTEKGKYVELRCDPISGHTALYWYRQSLGQGPEFLIYFQGTGAADDSGLPNDRFFAVRPEGSVSTLKIQRTERGDSAVYLCASSPNPGALYNEQFFGPGTRLTVL.

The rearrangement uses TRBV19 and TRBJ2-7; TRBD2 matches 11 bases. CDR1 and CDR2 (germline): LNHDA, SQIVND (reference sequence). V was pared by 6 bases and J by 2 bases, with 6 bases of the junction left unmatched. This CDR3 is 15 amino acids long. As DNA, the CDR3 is TGTGCCAGTAGGCTAACTAGCGGGGGCACCTACGAGCAGTACTTC. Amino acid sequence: CASRLTSGGTYEQYF.

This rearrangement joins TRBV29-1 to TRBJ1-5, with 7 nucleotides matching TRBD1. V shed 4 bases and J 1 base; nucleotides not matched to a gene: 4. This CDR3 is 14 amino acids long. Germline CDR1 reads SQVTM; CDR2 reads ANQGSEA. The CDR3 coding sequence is TGCAGCGTTGTACAGGGGACGAGCAATCAGCCCCAGCATTTT. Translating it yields CSVVQGTSNQPQHF.

CDR3 loop: CASSLVRDKNTDTQYF. CDR3 in DNA: TGCGCCAGCAGCTTGGTCAGGGACAAGAACACAGATACGCAGTATTTT. This chain connects TRBV5-1 to TRBJ2-3; D perhaps matches TRBD1 (6 bases). V lost 0 bases, J lost 2 bases, and 13 bases lay in between. Germline assignment: CDR1 SGHRS and CDR2 YFSETQ. The CDR3 spans 16 residues.

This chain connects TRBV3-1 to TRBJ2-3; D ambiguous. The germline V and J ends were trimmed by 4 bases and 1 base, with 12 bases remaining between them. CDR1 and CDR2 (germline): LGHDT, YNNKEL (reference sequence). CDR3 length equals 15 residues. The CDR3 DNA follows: TGTGCCAGCAGCCCCTACCCGATGGGCACAGATACGCAGTATTTT. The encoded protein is CASSPYPMGTDTQYF.

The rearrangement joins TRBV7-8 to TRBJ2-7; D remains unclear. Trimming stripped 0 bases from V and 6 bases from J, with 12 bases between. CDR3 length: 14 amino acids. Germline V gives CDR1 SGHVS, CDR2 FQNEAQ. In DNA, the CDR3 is TGTGCCAGCAGCTTAGCGGTTAGCCCCCTCGAGCAGTACTTC. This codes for CASSLAVSPLEQYF.

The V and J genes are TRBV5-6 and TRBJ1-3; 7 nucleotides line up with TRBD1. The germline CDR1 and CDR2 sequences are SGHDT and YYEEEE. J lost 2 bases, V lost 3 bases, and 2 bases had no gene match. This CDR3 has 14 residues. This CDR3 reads CASSYGTAGNTIYF. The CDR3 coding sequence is TGTGCCAGCAGCTACGGGACAGCTGGAAACACCATATATTTT.

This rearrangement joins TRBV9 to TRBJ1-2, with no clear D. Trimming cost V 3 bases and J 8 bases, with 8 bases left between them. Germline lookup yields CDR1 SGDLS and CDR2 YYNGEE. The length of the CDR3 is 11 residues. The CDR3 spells CASSAEGGYTF. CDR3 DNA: TGTGCCAGCAGCGCCGAGGGAGGCTACACCTTC.

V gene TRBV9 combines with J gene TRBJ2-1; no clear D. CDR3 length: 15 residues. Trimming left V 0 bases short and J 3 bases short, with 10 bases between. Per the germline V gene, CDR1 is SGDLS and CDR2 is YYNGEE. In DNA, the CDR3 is TGTGCCAGCAGCGTAGCCTCGAATGACTACAATGAGCAGTTCTTC. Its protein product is CASSVASNDYNEQFF.

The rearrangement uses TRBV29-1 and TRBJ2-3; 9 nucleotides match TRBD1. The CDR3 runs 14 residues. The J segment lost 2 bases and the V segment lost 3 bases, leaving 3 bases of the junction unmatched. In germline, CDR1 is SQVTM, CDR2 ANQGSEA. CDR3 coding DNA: TGCAGCGTTGAGGGGACAGGGATCACAGATACGCAGTATTTT. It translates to CSVEGTGITDTQYF.

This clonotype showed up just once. The CDR3 spells CASRRGGTEAFF. CDR3 in DNA: TGCGCCAGCAGACGGGGGGGCACTGAAGCTTTCTTT. The rearrangement joins TRBV5-1 to TRBJ1-1; possibly TRBD1 for D (5 bases). The CDR3 sequence is 12 residues long. V lost 5 bases and J lost 4, with 9 bases in between. The germline V gene encodes CDR1 SGHRS and CDR2 YFSETQ.

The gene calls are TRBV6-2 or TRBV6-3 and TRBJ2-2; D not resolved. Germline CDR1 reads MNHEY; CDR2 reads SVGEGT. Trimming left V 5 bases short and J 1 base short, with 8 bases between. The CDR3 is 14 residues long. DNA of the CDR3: TGTGCCAGCAGTCTCGACGGGAACACCGGGGAGCTGTTTTTT. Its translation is CASSLDGNTGELFF.

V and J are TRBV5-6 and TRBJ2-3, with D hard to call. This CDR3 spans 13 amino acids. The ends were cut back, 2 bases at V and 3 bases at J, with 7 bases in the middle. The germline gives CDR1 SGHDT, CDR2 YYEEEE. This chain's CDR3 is CASSLMETDTQYF. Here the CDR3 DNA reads TGTGCCAGCAGCTTAATGGAGACAGATACGCAGTATTTT.

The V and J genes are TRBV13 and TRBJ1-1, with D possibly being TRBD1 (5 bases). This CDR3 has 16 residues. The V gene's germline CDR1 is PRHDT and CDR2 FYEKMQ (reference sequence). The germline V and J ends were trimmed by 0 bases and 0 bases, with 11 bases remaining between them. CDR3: CASSLGRGGLNTEAFF. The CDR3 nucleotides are TGTGCCAGCAGCTTAGGGCGCGGGGGTTTGAACACTGAAGCTTTCTTT.

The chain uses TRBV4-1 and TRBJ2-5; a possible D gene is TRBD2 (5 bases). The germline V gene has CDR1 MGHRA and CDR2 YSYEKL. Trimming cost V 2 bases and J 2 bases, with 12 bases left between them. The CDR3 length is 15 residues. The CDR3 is CASSQYTSHQETQYF. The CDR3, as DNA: TGCGCCAGCAGCCAATATACTAGTCATCAAGAGACCCAGTACTTC.

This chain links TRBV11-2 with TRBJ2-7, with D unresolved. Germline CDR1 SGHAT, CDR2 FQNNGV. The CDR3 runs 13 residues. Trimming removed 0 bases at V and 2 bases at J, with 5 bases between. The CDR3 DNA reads TGTGCCAGCAGCTTAGAATTCCCCTACGAGCAGTACTTC. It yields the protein CASSLEFPYEQYF. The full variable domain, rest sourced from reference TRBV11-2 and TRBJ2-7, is EAGVAQSPRYKIIEKRQSVAFWCNPISGHATLYWYQQILGQGPKLLIQFQNNGVVDDSQLPKDRFSAERLKGVDSTLKIQPAKLEDSAVYLCASSLEFPYEQYFGPGTRLTVT.

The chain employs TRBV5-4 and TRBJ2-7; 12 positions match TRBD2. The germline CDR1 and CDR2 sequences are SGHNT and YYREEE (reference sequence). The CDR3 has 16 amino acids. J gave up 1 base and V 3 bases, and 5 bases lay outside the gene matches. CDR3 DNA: TGTGCCAGCAGCTCCACTAGCGGGGGGCCTTCCTACGAGCAGTACTTC. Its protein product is CASSSTSGGPSYEQYF.

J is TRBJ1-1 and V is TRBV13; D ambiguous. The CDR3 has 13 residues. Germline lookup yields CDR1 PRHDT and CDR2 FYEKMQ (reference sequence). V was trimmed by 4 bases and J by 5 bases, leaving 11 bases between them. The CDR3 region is CASSSPEETEAFF. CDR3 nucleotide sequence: TGTGCCAGCAGCTCCCCCGAGGAGACTGAAGCTTTCTTT.

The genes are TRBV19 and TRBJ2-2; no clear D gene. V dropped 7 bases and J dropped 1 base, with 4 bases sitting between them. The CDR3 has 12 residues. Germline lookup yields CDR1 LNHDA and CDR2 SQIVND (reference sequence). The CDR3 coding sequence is TGTGCCAGTATGCTGAACACCGGGGAGCTGTTTTTT. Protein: CASMLNTGELFF.

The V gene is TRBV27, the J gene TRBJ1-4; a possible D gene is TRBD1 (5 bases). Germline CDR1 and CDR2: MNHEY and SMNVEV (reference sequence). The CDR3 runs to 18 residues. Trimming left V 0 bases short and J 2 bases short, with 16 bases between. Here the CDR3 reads CASSLSFRQLETNEKLFF. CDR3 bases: TGTGCCAGCAGTTTATCGTTCCGACAGTTGGAGACTAATGAAAAACTGTTTTTT. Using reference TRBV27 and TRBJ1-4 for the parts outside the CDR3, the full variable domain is EAQVTQNPRYLITVTGKKLTVTCSQNMNHEYMSWYRQDPGLGLRQIYYSMNVEVTDKGDVPEGYKVSRKEKRNFPLILESPSPNQTSLYFCASSLSFRQLETNEKLFFGSGTQLSVL.

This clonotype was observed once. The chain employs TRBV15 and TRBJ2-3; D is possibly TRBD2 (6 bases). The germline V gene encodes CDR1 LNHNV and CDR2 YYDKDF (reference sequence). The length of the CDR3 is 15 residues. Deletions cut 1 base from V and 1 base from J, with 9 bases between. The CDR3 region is CATSRAQRGTDTQYF. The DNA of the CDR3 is TGTGCCACCAGCAGAGCACAGCGGGGCACAGATACGCAGTATTTT.

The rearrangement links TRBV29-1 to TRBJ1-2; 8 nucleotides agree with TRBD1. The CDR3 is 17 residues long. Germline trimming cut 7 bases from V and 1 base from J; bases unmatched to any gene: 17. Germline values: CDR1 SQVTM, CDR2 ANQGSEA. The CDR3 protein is CSARARTGKGDNYGYTF. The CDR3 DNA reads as TGCAGCGCCCGAGCCCGGACAGGGAAAGGGGATAACTATGGCTACACCTTC.

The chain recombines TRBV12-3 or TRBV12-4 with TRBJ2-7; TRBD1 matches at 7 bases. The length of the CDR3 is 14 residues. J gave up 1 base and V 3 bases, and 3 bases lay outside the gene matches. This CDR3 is CASSFGGQSYEQYF. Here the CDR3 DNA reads TGTGCCAGCAGTTTTGGGGGACAGTCCTACGAGCAGTACTTC.

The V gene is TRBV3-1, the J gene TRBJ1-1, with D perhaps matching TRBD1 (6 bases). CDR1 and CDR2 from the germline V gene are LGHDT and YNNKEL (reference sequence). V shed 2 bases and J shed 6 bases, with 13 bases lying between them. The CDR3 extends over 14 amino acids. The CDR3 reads CASSQQGYGAEAFF. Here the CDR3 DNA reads TGTGCCAGCAGCCAACAGGGGTATGGCGCTGAAGCTTTCTTT.

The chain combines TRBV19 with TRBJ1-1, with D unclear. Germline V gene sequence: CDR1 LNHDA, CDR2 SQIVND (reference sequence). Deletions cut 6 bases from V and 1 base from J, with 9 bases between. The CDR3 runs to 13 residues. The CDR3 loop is CASRTLGNTEAFF. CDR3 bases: TGTGCCAGTAGGACACTCGGGAACACTGAAGCTTTCTTT.

Here the CDR3 reads CASSWGEGTNYEQYF. CDR3 sequence (DNA): TGTGCCAGCAGCTGGGGGGAGGGCACCAACTACGAGCAGTACTTC. The chain uses TRBV7-9 and TRBJ2-7, with 7 bases lining up with TRBD2. The germline gives CDR1 SEHNR, CDR2 FQNEAQ (reference sequence). The CDR3 is 15 amino acids. The junction had 9 bases not matched to a gene; V was cut back by 4 bases and J by 3 bases.

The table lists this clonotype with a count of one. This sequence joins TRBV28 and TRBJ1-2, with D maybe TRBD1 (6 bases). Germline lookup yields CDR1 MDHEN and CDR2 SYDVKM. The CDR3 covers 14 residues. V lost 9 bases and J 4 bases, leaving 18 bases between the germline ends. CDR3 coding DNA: TGTGCCAGTTCCGAACTCGGACAGATCTATGGCTACACCTTC. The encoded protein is CASSELGQIYGYTF.

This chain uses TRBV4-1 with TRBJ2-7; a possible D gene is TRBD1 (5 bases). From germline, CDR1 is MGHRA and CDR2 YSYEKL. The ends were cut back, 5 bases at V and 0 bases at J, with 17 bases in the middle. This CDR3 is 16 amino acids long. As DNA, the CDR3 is TGCGCCAGCAGCGAACAGGCGAGAGGACCCTCCTACGAGCAGTACTTC. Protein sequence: CASSEQARGPSYEQYF.

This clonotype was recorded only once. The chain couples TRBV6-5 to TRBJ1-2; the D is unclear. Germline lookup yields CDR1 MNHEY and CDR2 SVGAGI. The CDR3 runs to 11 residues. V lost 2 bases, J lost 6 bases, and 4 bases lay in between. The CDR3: CASSYGDGYTF. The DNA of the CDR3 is TGTGCCAGCAGTTACGGGGATGGCTACACCTTC.

This CDR3 reads CAWSAIGDVYNEQFF. CDR3 coding DNA: TGTGCCTGGAGTGCAATAGGGGACGTCTACAATGAGCAGTTCTTC. The V and J genes are TRBV30 and TRBJ2-1; tentatively, D is TRBD1 or TRBD2 (5 bases each). V was trimmed by 1 base and J by 3 bases, leaving 13 bases between them. CDR3 length equals 15 residues. Germline V lookup: CDR1 GTSNPN, CDR2 SVGIG (reference sequence).